This TCR beta chain was identified during a study of response to subunit inactivated influenza vaccine. Each CDR3 protein gets one entry after TCRdb re-called the RT-PCR reads with MiXCR. The data show some 600,000 distinct CDR3 sequences, with 14% seen just once and about 7.6% held by the top ten. This receptor was identified in a man in his forties or fifties who received an inactivated influenza vaccine. Sequenced here: PBMCs from blood, sampled 14 to 15 days before vaccination.

The CDR3 here is CASSLSLAVLETQYF. Here the CDR3 DNA reads TGTGCCAGCAGTTTAAGTCTAGCGGTCCTTGAGACCCAGTACTTC. The genes are TRBV28 and TRBJ2-5; TRBD2 matches 7 bases. The junction had 8 bases not matched to a gene; V was cut back by 2 bases and J by 5 bases. In germline, CDR1 is MDHEN, CDR2 SYDVKM. The CDR3 sequence is 15 residues long.